The source of this T cell receptor (beta chain) is a study of blood T cells in healthy people across ages. Study conclusions and caveats: Long-lived donors exceeded aged donors in naive CD4+ cells and diversity.

Looked up from germline, CDR1 is SGHTA and CDR2 is FQGNSA. Trimming removed 6 bases from V and 6 bases from J; junction bases left unmatched: 9. The CDR3 totals 15 residues. This clonotype occurred a few times. The antigen is undetermined. A second PCR, run for about 6 to 11 cycles, used a sample-barcoded 5' primer plus a J-beta primer mix. TCRdb ran MiXCR on the 5' RACE reads and lists one entry per CDR3 protein. The repertoire holds almost 800,000 distinct CDR3 sequences, with roughly 64% as singletons. The source of this sequence is a man in his thirties or forties in good health. The chain has TRBV7-2 and TRBJ2-7; TRBD2 matches at 12 bases. The specimen was blood. The CDR3 protein is CASSPVLGLAGEQYF. The CDR3 coding sequence is TGTGCCAGCAGTCCGGTGTTGGGACTAGCGGGCGAGCAGTACTTC.